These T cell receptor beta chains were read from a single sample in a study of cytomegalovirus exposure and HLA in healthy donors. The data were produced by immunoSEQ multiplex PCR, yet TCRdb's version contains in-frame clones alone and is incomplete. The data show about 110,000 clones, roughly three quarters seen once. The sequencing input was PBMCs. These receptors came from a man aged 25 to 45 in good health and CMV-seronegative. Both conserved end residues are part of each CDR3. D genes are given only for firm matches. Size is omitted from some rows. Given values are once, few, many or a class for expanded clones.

CDR3: CASSSVGTGDTGELFF; DNA: TGTGCCAGCAGTTCTGTGGGAACAGGGGACACCGGGGAGCTGTTTTTT; size: .; J: TRBJ2-2; V: TRBV28; D: TRBD1
CDR3: CASSIHGTGGYEQYF; DNA: TGTGCCAGTAGTATTCATGGGACAGGGGGCTACGAGCAGTACTTC; size: .; J: TRBJ2-7; V: TRBV19; D: TRBD1
CDR3: CASRPGTSVQETQYF; DNA: TGTGCCAGCAGACCCGGGACTAGCGTCCAAGAGACCCAGTACTTC; size: few; J: TRBJ2-5; V: TRBV7-2; D: TRBD2
CDR3: CASSRPTGVRYF; DNA: TGTGCCAGCAGCCGCCCGACAGGGGTTCGGTACTTC; size: .; J: TRBJ2-7; V: TRBV28; D: TRBD1
CDR3: CASSQDTRTSGYNEQFF; DNA: TGTGCCAGCAGCCAAGATACCCGGACTAGCGGATACAATGAGCAGTTCTTC; size: .; J: TRBJ2-1; V: TRBV5-4; D: TRBD2
CDR3: CASSFAGSVRETQYF; DNA: TGTGCCAGCAGCTTTGCAGGGTCCGTCCGAGAGACCCAGTACTTC; size: once; J: TRBJ2-5; V: TRBV7-2; D: .
CDR3: CASSLAPSGNEQFF; DNA: TGTGCCAGCAGCTTAGCTCCGAGCGGCAATGAGCAGTTCTTC; size: .; J: TRBJ2-1; V: TRBV7-2; D: .
CDR3: CASGRTAGNTIYF; DNA: TGTGCCAGCGGTCGGACAGCAGGAAACACCATATATTTT; size: .; J: TRBJ1-3; V: TRBV25-1; D: .
CDR3: CASSPGQGTNEKLFF; DNA: TGTGCCAGCAGTCCCGGACAGGGGACGAATGAAAAACTGTTTTTT; size: .; J: TRBJ1-4; V: TRBV6-4; D: TRBD1
CDR3: CASSLDRDDGYTF; DNA: TGTGCCAGCAGTTTGGACAGGGACGATGGCTACACCTTC; size: once; J: TRBJ1-2; V: TRBV7-3; D: TRBD1
CDR3: CASRDPRAREAFF; DNA: TGCGCCAGCAGAGATCCGAGGGCAAGAGAAGCTTTCTTT; size: few; J: TRBJ1-1; V: TRBV5-1; D: .
CDR3: CASRSTRSYNEQFF; DNA: TGTGCCAGCCGGAGTACGAGGAGCTACAATGAGCAGTTCTTC; size: .; J: TRBJ2-1; V: TRBV25-1; D: .
CDR3: CSVEASGSSSSYEQYF; DNA: TGCAGCGTTGAAGCTAGCGGGAGTTCCAGCTCCTACGAGCAGTACTTC; size: few; J: TRBJ2-7; V: TRBV29-1; D: TRBD2
CDR3: CASSQYLGGAAGANVLTF; DNA: TGCGCCAGCAGCCAATATCTAGGGGGCGCCGCTGGGGCCAACGTCCTGACTTTC; size: .; J: TRBJ2-6; V: TRBV4-3; D: TRBD1
CDR3: CASSFSRGPYEQYF; DNA: TGTGCCAGCAGCTTTTCGCGGGGCCCGTACGAGCAGTACTTC; size: few; J: TRBJ2-7; V: TRBV7-2; D: .
CDR3: CASSSSMNTEAFF; DNA: TGTGCCAGCAGCTCCTCTATGAACACTGAAGCTTTCTTT; size: .; J: TRBJ1-1; V: TRBV7-8; D: .
CDR3: CASSQGIGETQYF; DNA: TGTGCCAGTAGTCAGGGTATCGGGGAGACCCAGTACTTC; size: .; J: TRBJ2-5; V: TRBV19; D: .
CDR3: CASSPDGRNQPQHF; DNA: TGTGCCAGCTCACCAGACGGGAGAAATCAGCCCCAGCATTTT; size: .; J: TRBJ1-5; V: TRBV18; D: .
CDR3: CASSLQGRNTEAFF; DNA: TGTGCCAGCAGCTTACAGGGCAGGAACACTGAAGCTTTCTTT; size: .; J: TRBJ1-1; V: TRBV7-2; D: .
CDR3: CASSMGTGGAYGYTF; DNA: TGTGCCAGTAGTATGGGGACAGGGGGCGCCTATGGCTACACCTTC; size: .; J: TRBJ1-2; V: TRBV19; D: TRBD1
CDR3: CASSFGLVSVEQYF; DNA: TGTGCCAGCAGTTTCGGACTAGTTTCGGTCGAGCAGTACTTC; size: .; J: TRBJ2-7; V: TRBV28; D: TRBD2
CDR3: CASTRDRDYTEAFF; DNA: TGTGCCAGTACCAGGGACAGGGACTACACTGAAGCTTTCTTT; size: once; J: TRBJ1-1; V: TRBV19; D: TRBD1
CDR3: CASSLGVGLIDTQYF; DNA: TGTGCCAGCAGCTTAGGAGTTGGGCTTATAGATACGCAGTATTTT; size: .; J: TRBJ2-3; V: TRBV11-3; D: .
CDR3: CAILSSGGQRTGELFF; DNA: TGTGCCATCCTATCTAGCGGGGGACAACGGACCGGGGAGCTGTTTTTT; size: .; J: TRBJ2-2; V: TRBV10-3; D: TRBD2
CDR3: CASGGPHGTQYF; DNA: TGTGCCAGCGGCGGGCCCCACGGTACGCAGTATTTT; size: .; J: TRBJ2-3; V: TRBV7-9; D: .
CDR3: CASCSGPYNEQFF; DNA: TGTGCCAGCTGTAGCGGGCCCTACAATGAGCAGTTCTTC; size: few; J: TRBJ2-1; V: TRBV9; D: TRBD2
CDR3: CASRDLLANTGELFF; DNA: TGCGCCAGCAGAGACCTCCTAGCGAACACCGGGGAGCTGTTTTTT; size: .; J: TRBJ2-2; V: TRBV4-3; D: .
CDR3: CASSSGQSYEQYF; DNA: TGCGCCAGCAGCTCCGGACAGAGCTACGAGCAGTACTTC; size: .; J: TRBJ2-7; V: TRBV5-1; D: .
CDR3: CASSLLGGGYGGRGQPQHF; DNA: TGTGCCAGCAGTTTATTAGGGGGGGGTTACGGAGGTAGGGGTCAGCCCCAGCATTTT; size: .; J: TRBJ1-5; V: TRBV28; D: .
CDR3: CASIGGLYNEQFF; DNA: TGTGCCAGCATAGGCGGGCTCTACAATGAGCAGTTCTTC; size: .; J: TRBJ2-1; V: TRBV19; D: .
CDR3: CASSFGQGEGSGSPLHF; DNA: TGTGCCAGCAGCTTCGGACAGGGGGAGGGTAGCGGATCACCCCTCCACTTT; size: .; J: TRBJ1-6; V: TRBV7-8; D: TRBD1
CDR3: CASSSPGQRNYGYTF; DNA: TGTGCCAGCAGCTCTCCGGGACAACGTAACTATGGCTACACCTTC; size: .; J: TRBJ1-2; V: TRBV4-2; D: .
CDR3: CASRATSHNEQFF; DNA: TGTGCCAGCAGGGCGACTAGCCACAATGAGCAGTTCTTC; size: few; J: TRBJ2-1; V: TRBV28; D: TRBD2
CDR3: CASSEGRGGQPQHF; DNA: TGTGCCAGCAGCGAAGGAAGGGGTGGTCAGCCCCAGCATTTT; size: .; J: TRBJ1-5; V: TRBV7-2; D: .
CDR3: CASSLGVDGRNVYEQYF; DNA: TGTGCCAGCAGCTTAGGAGTCGACGGGAGGAACGTCTACGAGCAGTACTTC; size: .; J: TRBJ2-7; V: TRBV7-2; D: TRBD2
CDR3: CASARGGTGGLEQFF; DNA: TGTGCTAGTGCCCGGGGGGGGACAGGGGGCTTGGAGCAGTTCTTC; size: .; J: TRBJ2-1; V: TRBV12-5; D: TRBD1
CDR3: CASRVTIYEQYF; DNA: TGTGCCAGCAGGGTGACAATTTACGAGCAGTACTTC; size: .; J: TRBJ2-7; V: TRBV28; D: .
CDR3: CASSPPLAGSTDTQYF; DNA: TGTGCCAGCAGTCCACCACTAGCGGGCAGCACAGATACGCAGTATTTT; size: .; J: TRBJ2-3; V: TRBV27; D: TRBD2
CDR3: CASSLAWLAGVSRRTGELFF; DNA: TGTGCCAGCAGCTTGGCTTGGCTAGCGGGAGTTTCGAGGAGAACCGGGGAGCTGTTTTTT; size: few; J: TRBJ2-2; V: TRBV5-5; D: TRBD2
CDR3: CATRLAGGRAQETQYF; DNA: TGTGCCACGAGACTAGCGGGGGGCCGGGCCCAAGAGACCCAGTACTTC; size: .; J: TRBJ2-5; V: TRBV19; D: TRBD2
CDR3: CSGESGNYGYTF; DNA: TGCAGCGGGGAATCAGGGAACTATGGCTACACCTTC; size: .; J: TRBJ1-2; V: TRBV29-1; D: .
CDR3: CASSSGQAQRIYEQYF; DNA: TGTGCCAGCAGCTCAGGACAGGCCCAGAGGATCTACGAGCAGTACTTC; size: few; J: TRBJ2-7; V: TRBV7-2; D: TRBD1